Below, 32 T cell receptor beta chains from the same sample are listed, as sequenced in a study of T cells in Graves' hyperthyroidism and ophthalmopathy. RNA transcripts served as the template for amplifying TCR beta CDR3 regions. The TCR CDR3 was amplified in a first-round RT-PCR using the HTBI primer set. TCRdb itself ran the multiplex PCR reads through MiXCR, one entry per CDR3 protein. The repertoire has about 400,000 distinct CDR3 sequences, approximately 15% of them found once; the top ten carry roughly 13%. Sequenced material: blood. Receptor source: a young man with Graves' ophthalmopathy.

This clonotype was detected ten times or more. V usage is TRBV6-5 and J usage is TRBJ2-7; 13 nucleotides match TRBD2. Germline CDR1 is MNHEY and CDR2 is SVGAGI. The CDR3 totals 16 residues. V was clipped by 2 bases and J by 0 bases; unmatched bases: 1. The CDR3, as DNA: TGTGCCAGCAGTTACGGGACTAGCGGGAACTCCTACGAGCAGTACTTC. This sequence encodes CASSYGTSGNSYEQYF.

The chain recombines TRBV27 with TRBJ2-5; the match to TRBD1 covers 8 bases. Germline values: CDR1 MNHEY, CDR2 SMNVEV (reference sequence). This CDR3 is built from 16 residues. V shed 5 bases and J 4 bases; nucleotides not matched to a gene: 12. CDR3 in amino acids: CASSQTGGYGRETQYF. The CDR3, as DNA: TGTGCCAGCAGTCAAACAGGGGGTTATGGAAGAGAGACCCAGTACTTC.

CDR3 in amino acids: CASSQGGGAHNEQFF. The CDR3 DNA reads TGTGCCAGCAGCCAAGGCGGGGGCGCCCACAATGAGCAGTTCTTC. V usage is TRBV4-2 and J usage is TRBJ2-1; tentative D call: TRBD2 (7 bases). This CDR3 has 15 residues. With 1 base removed from V and 5 bases from J, the gap between germline ends came to 12 bases. Looked up from germline, CDR1 is LGHNA and CDR2 is YNFKEQ.

The chain couples TRBV4-1 to TRBJ2-1, with 9 bases that match TRBD2. CDR1 MGHRA and CDR2 YSYEKL come from the germline V gene. This CDR3 is 16 amino acids long. V lost 6 bases, J lost 2 bases, and 8 bases stayed unmatched. The CDR3 DNA reads as TGCGCCAGCAGACCTCACTCTAGCGGGGCCTACAATGAGCAGTTCTTC. Its translation is CASRPHSSGAYNEQFF.

This clonotype was counted between two and nine times. The chain uses TRBV6-1 and TRBJ2-2; a weak D match, TRBD2 (7 bases). Germline CDR1 and CDR2: MNHNS and SASEGT. The CDR3 length is 13 residues. The CDR3 DNA sequence: TGTGGTTCGGGAGGACAGAGCACCGGGGAGCTGTTTTTT. It translates to CGSGGQSTGELFF.

The rearrangement uses TRBV19 and TRBJ2-1; 9 nucleotides align to TRBD2. The germline V gene encodes CDR1 LNHDA and CDR2 SQIVND (reference sequence). This CDR3 is built from 16 residues. The J segment lost 10 bases and the V segment lost 6 bases, leaving 16 bases of the junction unmatched. In DNA, the CDR3 is TGTGCCAGTAGGGGGGCAGCGGGAGGTGATTATGGCGAGCAGTTCTTC. As protein: CASRGAAGGDYGEQFF.

This chain joins TRBV6-2 or TRBV6-3 and TRBJ2-7, with D possibly TRBD1 on 6 matching bases. The germline gives CDR1 MNHEY, CDR2 SVGEGT. The CDR3 length is 12 residues. V dropped 6 bases and J dropped 6 bases, with 12 bases sitting between them. CDR3: CASSTGWSEQYF. In nucleotides, the CDR3 is TGTGCCAGCAGCACAGGGTGGAGCGAGCAGTACTTC.

This clonotype was picked up one time. V usage is TRBV11-2 and J usage is TRBJ2-4; D not certain. Per the germline V gene, CDR1 is SGHAT and CDR2 is FQNNGV. Trimming took off 8 bases at V and 0 bases at J, with 20 bases between the two ends. CDR3 length: 17 amino acids. The CDR3 spells CASRRVNGLLAKNIQYF. The CDR3 DNA reads as TGTGCCAGCCGCCGGGTCAATGGGTTACTAGCCAAAAACATTCAGTACTTC. The full variable domain, with the rest looked up from reference TRBV11-2 and TRBJ2-4, is EAGVAQSPRYKIIEKRQSVAFWCNPISGHATLYWYQQILGQGPKLLIQFQNNGVVDDSQLPKDRFSAERLKGVDSTLKIQPAKLEDSAVYLCASRRVNGLLAKNIQYFGAGTRLSVL.

In its sample, this clonotype was seen many times. The rearrangement links TRBV5-1 to TRBJ1-1, with a weak D call TRBD1 (6 bases). This CDR3 is built from 16 residues. The V gene's germline CDR1 is SGHRS and CDR2 YFSETQ. The V end lost 0 bases, the J end lost 3 bases, and 15 bases lay between the germline ends. CDR3 in DNA: TGCGCCAGCAGCTTGGGTGACAGGCCTATGGACACTGAAGCTTTCTTT. Protein product: CASSLGDRPMDTEAFF. The whole variable domain, filled in from reference TRBV5-1 and TRBJ1-1, reads KAGVTQTPRYLIKTRGQQVTLSCSPISGHRSVSWYQQTPGQGLQFLFEYFSETQRNKGNFPGRFSGRQFSNSRSEMNVSTLELGDSALYLCASSLGDRPMDTEAFFGQGTRLTVV.

This clonotype was recorded at least ten times. The V gene is TRBV5-5, the J gene TRBJ1-2; 7 nucleotides line up with TRBD1. V dropped 2 bases and J dropped 3; count of bases not matched to a gene: 4. The germline gives CDR1 SGHKS, CDR2 YYEKEE (reference sequence). CDR3 length: 14 residues. The CDR3 DNA follows: TGTGCCAGCAGCTTTGTCGACAGGGACTATGGCTACACCTTC. Amino acid sequence: CASSFVDRDYGYTF.

This clonotype appeared many times. The chain couples TRBV7-2 to TRBJ2-1, with a weak D call TRBD1 (6 bases). The CDR3 is 18 residues long. Trimming shortened V by 5 bases and J by 3 bases, and 23 bases separated the two germline ends. Germline-derived CDR1 and CDR2 are SGHTA and FQGNSA. The CDR3 DNA follows: TGTGCCAGCAGCCTATTGCGTACCGGGACACCACACTACAATGAGCAGTTCTTC. Amino acid sequence: CASSLLRTGTPHYNEQFF.

This clonotype was detected only a few times. This chain connects TRBV10-3 to TRBJ2-1; 7 nucleotides match TRBD2. Germline V gene data show CDR1 as ENHRY and CDR2 as SYGVKD. The length of the CDR3 is 12 residues. With V trimmed by 10 bases and J by 3 bases, 3 bases remained unmatched. CDR3 residues: CATGLDYNEQFF. The CDR3 region has the DNA TGTGCCACCGGACTAGACTACAATGAGCAGTTCTTC.

Worth noting for this clonotype: This clone may be a read error of a much larger clone one base away. The chain recombines TRBV19 with TRBJ2-3; 10 nucleotides agree with TRBD2. The CDR3 runs to 16 residues. Germline values: CDR1 LNHDA, CDR2 SQIVND (reference sequence). CDR3 coding DNA: TGTGCCAGTAGGACGATAGCGGGAGGAGGGACAGATACGCAGTGTTTT. Encoded protein: CASRTIAGGGTDTQCF.

This clonotype was recorded many times. The V gene is TRBV12-5, the J gene TRBJ2-3; 7 bases align to TRBD1. This CDR3 is built from 15 residues. Germline CDR1 and CDR2: LGHNT and FRNRAP. V shed 1 base, J shed 6 bases, and the junction held 7 bases outside the gene matches. The CDR3 reads CASGLGQGGYDTQYF. DNA for the CDR3: TGTGCTAGTGGTTTGGGACAGGGCGGATACGATACGCAGTATTTT.

J is TRBJ1-5 and V is TRBV6-1; no firm D call. V lost 6 bases and J 4 bases, leaving 19 bases between the germline ends. CDR3 length: 16 residues. CDR1 is MNHNS, CDR2 SASEGT, per germline. The CDR3 DNA sequence: TGTGCCAGCAGCTCTGACTCCCCTGAGCGAAATCAGCCCCAGCATTTT. Protein: CASSSDSPERNQPQHF.

The sample holds many counts of this clonotype. The V call is TRBV12-5, the J call TRBJ2-7; no clear D gene. The CDR3 covers 12 residues. Germline loops: CDR1 LGHNT, CDR2 FRNRAP. V lost 6 bases to trimming and J lost 6 bases, with 12 bases between them. The CDR3 nucleotides read TGTGCTAGTGGGTTCGGCACGGGCGAGCAGTACTTC. This translates into CASGFGTGEQYF.

This clonotype came up many times. CDR3 amino acids: CASRAREGQPQHF. The CDR3 coding sequence is TGTGCCAGCAGGGCCCGGGAAGGACAGCCCCAGCATTTT. The J gene is TRBJ1-5, the V gene TRBV12-3 or TRBV12-4; unclear D gene. The CDR3 length is 13 residues. With 6 bases removed from V and 7 bases from J, the gap between germline ends came to 13 bases.

The rearrangement uses TRBV20-1 and TRBJ2-7; D uncertain. Trimming took 3 bases from V and 4 from J, leaving 10 bases between them. Per germline, CDR1 DFQATT and CDR2 SNEGSKA (reference sequence). The length of the CDR3 is 12 residues. In DNA, the CDR3 is TGCAGTGCTAGCCCGACACAATACGAGCAGTACTTC. It yields the protein CSASPTQYEQYF.

Many counts were recorded for this clonotype. The genes are TRBV12-3 or TRBV12-4 and TRBJ1-5; D is unresolved. The length of the CDR3 is 14 residues. Trimming cost V 3 bases and J 5 bases, with 11 bases left between them. CDR3 amino acids: CASSFSVVDQPQHF. CDR3 nucleotides: TGTGCCAGCAGTTTTTCGGTGGTGGATCAGCCCCAGCATTTT.

The chain joins TRBV6-4 to TRBJ2-1; tentatively, D is TRBD2 (6 bases). The CDR3 has 13 amino acids. CDR1 and CDR2 from the germline V gene are MRHNA and SNTAGT. V was cut by 4 bases and J by 11 bases, with 15 bases left in between. The CDR3 region has the DNA TGTGCCAGCAGTGTCCTCTGGGGGGAGAAGCAGTTCTTC. Its protein product is CASSVLWGEKQFF.

The rearrangement uses TRBV27 and TRBJ1-1; D is unresolved. The V end lost 3 bases, the J end lost 5 bases, and 13 bases lay between the germline ends. The CDR3 runs 14 residues. The germline V gene has CDR1 MNHEY and CDR2 SMNVEV (reference sequence). The CDR3 DNA follows: TGTGCCAGCAGTTTCCAATCTGGAGGGACTGAAGCTTTCTTT. This codes for CASSFQSGGTEAFF.

This clonotype has just a few counts. This chain connects TRBV20-1 to TRBJ2-7; 14 bases align to TRBD2. This CDR3 spans 18 amino acids. Germline V gives CDR1 DFQATT, CDR2 SNEGSKA (reference sequence). With V trimmed by 2 bases and J by 2 bases, 11 bases remained unmatched. The CDR3: CSARIRGLAGEIPYEQYF. DNA for the CDR3: TGCAGTGCTAGAATTAGGGGACTAGCGGGAGAAATCCCCTACGAGCAGTACTTC.

This clonotype has more than one count but fewer than ten. J is TRBJ2-1 and V is TRBV3-1; D could derive from TRBD1 or TRBD2 (5 bases each). Germline CDR1 LGHDT, CDR2 YNNKEL (reference sequence). The CDR3 has 18 amino acids. The V end lost 0 bases, the J end lost 3 bases, and 18 bases lay between the germline ends. CDR3 in amino acids: CASSQEGKTGPRYNEQFF. CDR3 coding DNA: TGTGCCAGCAGCCAAGAGGGGAAGACGGGGCCCCGCTACAATGAGCAGTTCTTC.

The chain uses TRBV5-1 and TRBJ2-6, with D unresolved. There are 18 residues in the CDR3. The germline V and J ends were trimmed by 0 bases and 0 bases, with 13 bases remaining between them. CDR1 is SGHRS, CDR2 YFSETQ, per germline. The CDR3 is CASSLDSQSHSGANVLTF. CDR3 DNA sequence: TGCGCCAGCAGCTTGGACAGCCAATCTCACTCTGGGGCCAACGTCCTGACTTTC.

Concerning this clonotype: This clone may be a read error of a much larger clone one base away. This chain uses TRBV5-7 with TRBJ2-7; 11 bases fit TRBD2. TRBV5-7 is identified as an open reading frame with a role that is uncertain. V lost 2 bases, J lost 7 bases, and 11 bases stayed unmatched. This CDR3 spans 16 amino acids. The chain's CDR3 is CASSFRLAGRYNEQYF. CDR3 in DNA: TGTGCCAGCAGCTTCAGACTAGCGGGGAGGTACAATGAGCAGTACTTC.

The chain carries TRBV5-1 and TRBJ2-5, with D maybe TRBD2 (6 bases). The V gene's germline CDR1 is SGHRS and CDR2 YFSETQ. This CDR3 is 14 amino acids long. Trimming took off 5 bases at V and 5 bases at J, with 16 bases between the two ends. The CDR3, as DNA: TGCGCCAGCAGTAACGATCTAGCGATGGAGACCCAGTACTTC. Its protein product is CASSNDLAMETQYF.

V is TRBV9 and J is TRBJ2-1; 14 bases line up with TRBD2. Unmatched junction bases numbered 19, after V lost 3 bases and J lost 2 bases. The CDR3 is 22 amino acids. CDR1 and CDR2 (germline): SGDLS, YYNGEE. Here the CDR3 DNA reads TGTGCCAGCAGCGGAACGGGGTTTTCTGGGACTAGCGGGAGAGCCACCTACAATGAGCAGTTCTTC. This encodes CASSGTGFSGTSGRATYNEQFF. The entire variable domain, with the rest obtained from reference TRBV9 and TRBJ2-1, is as follows: DSGVTQTPKHLITATGQRVTLRCSPRSGDLSVYWYQQSLDQGLQFLIQYYNGEERAKGNILERFSAQQFPDLHSELNLSSLELGDSALYFCASSGTGFSGTSGRATYNEQFFGPGTRLTVL.

This clonotype occurred many times. V usage is TRBV14 and J usage is TRBJ1-2; D perhaps matches TRBD1 (5 bases). Germline CDR1 reads SGHDN; CDR2 reads FVKESK. CDR3 length equals 15 residues. Trimming stripped 0 bases from V and 0 bases from J, with 8 bases between. CDR3 sequence (DNA): TGTGCCAGCAGCCAAGAACACAGGCCTAACTATGGCTACACCTTC. Residues: CASSQEHRPNYGYTF.

At least ten counts were recorded for this clonotype. The DNA for the CDR3 is TGCAGTATTCACTGGGGGTGGGAGACCCAGTACTTC. Its translation: CSIHWGWETQYF. This chain uses TRBV20-1 with TRBJ2-5; tentatively, D is TRBD1 or TRBD2 (5 bases each). The CDR3 contains 12 residues. V lost 8 bases, J lost 5 bases, and 15 bases lay in between. Per the germline V gene, CDR1 is DFQATT and CDR2 is SNEGSKA (reference sequence).

Only one count was recorded for this clonotype. The V gene is TRBV20-1, the J gene TRBJ2-2; D is possibly TRBD1 (6 bases). The V end was cut by 6 bases, the J end by 8 bases, with 16 bases between. This CDR3 is built from 13 residues. Looked up from germline, CDR1 is DFQATT and CDR2 is SNEGSKA (reference sequence). In DNA, the CDR3 is TGCAGTGCCCAGATTTACAGGGCGGGGGAGCTGTTTTTT. Protein product: CSAQIYRAGELFF.

This clonotype was observed many times. The chain employs TRBV5-1 and TRBJ1-2; D is perhaps TRBD1 (5 bases). The CDR3 is 16 residues long. V dropped 0 bases and J dropped 6 bases, with 18 bases sitting between them. The germline CDR1 and CDR2 sequences are SGHRS and YFSETQ. The CDR3 loop is CASSLGQGSFVDGYTF. CDR3 sequence (DNA): TGCGCCAGCAGCTTGGGGCAGGGAAGCTTCGTTGATGGCTACACCTTC.

The V and J genes are TRBV18 and TRBJ2-6; D is ambiguous. The germline V and J ends were trimmed by 6 bases and 1 base, with 13 bases remaining between them. The length of the CDR3 is 16 residues. Germline V gene sequence: CDR1 KGHSH, CDR2 LQKENI. The CDR3 coding sequence is TGTGCCAGCTCCGAGACCGTCGCATCTGGGGCCAACGTCCTGACTTTC. Translation: CASSETVASGANVLTF.